These 7 T cell receptor beta chains originate from one sample sequenced in a study of shared clonotypes between healthy human individuals. CD45RO-negative, CCR7-selected cells formed the naive CD8 fraction, which excluded terminally differentiated effector memory CD45RA+ cells. TCRdb keeps only in-frame clones here, not all; method: immunoSEQ multiplex PCR. The sample has approximately 810,000 clones; around 92% are singletons. The source material was naive CD8+ T cells sorted from blood. The receptors come from a man aged 25-40 years in good health.

The chain combines TRBV7-2 with TRBJ1-4; D perhaps matches TRBD1 (6 bases). Trimming stripped 4 bases from V and 4 bases from J, with 16 bases between. This CDR3 has 16 residues. CDR1 is SGHTA and CDR2 is FQGNSA in the germline V gene. CDR3 nucleotides: TGTGCCAGCAGCTCGGACAGCACGCTCCTTAATGAAAAACTGTTTTTT. Encoded protein: CASSSDSTLLNEKLFF.

This chain joins TRBV14 and TRBJ2-1; a possible D gene is TRBD1 (5 bases). The V and J ends lost 0 bases and 8 bases respectively, with 8 bases between them. The germline CDR1 and CDR2 sequences are SGHDN and FVKESK. CDR3 length: 13 residues. This CDR3 is CASSQDLGHEQFF. The CDR3 coding sequence is TGTGCCAGCAGCCAAGATTTGGGGCATGAGCAGTTCTTC.

In this sample, this clone turned up once. The genes are TRBV7-6 and TRBJ2-1; no clear D. Germline-derived CDR1 and CDR2 are SGHVS and FNYEAQ. The V end lost 4 bases, the J end lost 8 bases, and 12 bases lay between the germline ends. The CDR3 covers 13 residues. The CDR3 bases are TGTGCCAGCAGCTCACCTCTGGTCGATGAGCAGTTCTTC. This gives the protein CASSSPLVDEQFF.

The chain combines TRBV5-6 with TRBJ1-2; 8 positions match TRBD1. The CDR3 extends over 14 amino acids. Per the germline V gene, CDR1 is SGHDT and CDR2 is YYEEEE. The junction had 5 bases not matched to a gene; V was cut back by 0 bases and J by 7 bases. CDR3 DNA sequence: TGTGCCAGCAGCTTGGGCCAGGGGGCGCGTGGCTACACCTTC. Translating gives CASSLGQGARGYTF.

This clone was counted a few times. The rearrangement uses TRBV7-2 and TRBJ2-5; TRBD1 aligns across 7 bases. Looked up from germline, CDR1 is SGHTA and CDR2 is FQGNSA. V lost 3 bases and J lost 2; bases outside the gene matches: 9. The CDR3 is made up of 16 amino acids. In DNA, the CDR3 is TGTGCCAGCAGCTTCCACCAGGGGGTTGATCAAGAGACCCAGTACTTC. This encodes CASSFHQGVDQETQYF.

This chain joins TRBV27 and TRBJ2-1; 12 nucleotides line up with TRBD2. CDR3 length: 15 amino acids. Germline V gene sequence: CDR1 MNHEY, CDR2 SMNVEV (reference sequence). Losses at the gene ends were 3 bases for V and 8 bases for J; bases not matched to a gene: 5. The CDR3 loop is CASSFVTSGRYEQFF. As DNA, the CDR3 is TGTGCCAGCAGTTTTGTGACTAGCGGGAGATATGAGCAGTTCTTC.

The rearrangement links TRBV4-3 to TRBJ1-3; weak D call: TRBD1 (5 bases). CDR3 size: 16 residues. The germline V gene encodes CDR1 LGHNA and CDR2 YSLEER. V lost 0 bases, J lost 2 bases, and 11 bases lay in between. CDR3 residues: CASSQDPAGAGNTIYF. The CDR3 DNA is TGCGCCAGCAGCCAAGATCCGGCGGGGGCTGGAAACACCATATATTTT.